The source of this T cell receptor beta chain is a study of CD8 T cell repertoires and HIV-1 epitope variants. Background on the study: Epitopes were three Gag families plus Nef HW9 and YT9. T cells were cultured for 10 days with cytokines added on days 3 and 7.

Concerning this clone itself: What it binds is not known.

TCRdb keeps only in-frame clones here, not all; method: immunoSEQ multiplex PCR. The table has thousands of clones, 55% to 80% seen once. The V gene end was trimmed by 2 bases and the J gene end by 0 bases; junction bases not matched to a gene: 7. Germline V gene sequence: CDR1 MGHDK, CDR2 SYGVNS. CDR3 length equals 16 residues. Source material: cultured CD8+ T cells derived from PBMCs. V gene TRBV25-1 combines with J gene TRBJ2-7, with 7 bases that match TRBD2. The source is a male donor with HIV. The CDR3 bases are TGTGCCAGCAGTGAAATGGGGGGGGGAAGCTCCTACGAGCAGTACTTC. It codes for CASSEMGGGSSYEQYF.